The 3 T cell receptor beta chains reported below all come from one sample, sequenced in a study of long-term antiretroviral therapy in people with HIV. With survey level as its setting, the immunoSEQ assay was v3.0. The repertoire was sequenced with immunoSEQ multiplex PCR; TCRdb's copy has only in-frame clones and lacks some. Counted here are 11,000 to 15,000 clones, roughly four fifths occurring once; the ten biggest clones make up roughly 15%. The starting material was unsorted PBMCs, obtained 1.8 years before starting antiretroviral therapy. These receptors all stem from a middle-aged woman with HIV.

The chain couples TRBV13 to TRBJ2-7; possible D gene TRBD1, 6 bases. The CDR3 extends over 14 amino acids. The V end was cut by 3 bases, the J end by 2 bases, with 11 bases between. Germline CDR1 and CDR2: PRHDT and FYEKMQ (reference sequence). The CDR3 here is CASSFWDKTYEQYF. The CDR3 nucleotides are TGTGCCAGCAGCTTTTGGGACAAGACCTACGAGCAGTACTTC.

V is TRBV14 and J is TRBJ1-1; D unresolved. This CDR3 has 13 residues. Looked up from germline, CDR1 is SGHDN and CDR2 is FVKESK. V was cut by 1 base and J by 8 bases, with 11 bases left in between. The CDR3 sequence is CASSQGGRSEAFF. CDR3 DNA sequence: TGTGCCAGCAGCCAAGGTGGGAGATCGGAAGCTTTCTTT.

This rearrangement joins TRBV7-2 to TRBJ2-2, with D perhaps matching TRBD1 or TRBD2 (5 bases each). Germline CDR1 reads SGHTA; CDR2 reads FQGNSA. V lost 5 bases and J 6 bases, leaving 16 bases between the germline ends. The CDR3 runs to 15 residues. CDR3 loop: CASSRTSMGAGELFF. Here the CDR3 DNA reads TGTGCCAGCAGCCGTACTAGTATGGGGGCCGGGGAGCTGTTTTTT.